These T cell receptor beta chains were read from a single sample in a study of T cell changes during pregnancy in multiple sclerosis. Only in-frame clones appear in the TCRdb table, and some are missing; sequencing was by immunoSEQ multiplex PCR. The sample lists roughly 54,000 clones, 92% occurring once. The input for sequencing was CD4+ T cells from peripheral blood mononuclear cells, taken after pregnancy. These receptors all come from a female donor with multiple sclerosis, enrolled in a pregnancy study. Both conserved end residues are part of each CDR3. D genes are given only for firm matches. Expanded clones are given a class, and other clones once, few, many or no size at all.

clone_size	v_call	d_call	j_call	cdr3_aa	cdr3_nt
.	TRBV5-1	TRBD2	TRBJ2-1	CASSFRTSGASGGGEQFF	TGCGCCAGCAGTTTTAGGACTAGCGGGGCCTCGGGGGGGGGTGAGCAGTTCTTC
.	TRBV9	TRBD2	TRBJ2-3	CASSVGIAGGGDTQYF	TGTGCCAGCAGCGTAGGGATAGCGGGGGGGGGAGATACGCAGTATTTT
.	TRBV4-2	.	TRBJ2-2	CASSPKAAEYGELFF	TGTGCCAGCAGTCCTAAAGCGGCTGAGTACGGGGAGCTGTTTTTT
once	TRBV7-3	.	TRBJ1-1	CASSEQENTEAFF	TGTGCCAGCAGTGAACAGGAGAACACTGAAGCTTTCTTT
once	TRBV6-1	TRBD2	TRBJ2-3	CASSENLAGGRSTDTQYF	TGTGCCAGCAGTGAAAATCTAGCGGGGGGTAGGAGCACAGATACGCAGTATTTT
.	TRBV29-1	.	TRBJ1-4	CSVEAPYTGEKLFF	TGCAGCGTTGAAGCCCCGTATACGGGAGAAAAACTGTTTTTT
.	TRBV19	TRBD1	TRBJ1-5	CASSIDLDRRQPQHF	TGTGCCAGTAGTATAGATCTGGACAGGCGCCAGCCCCAGCATTTT
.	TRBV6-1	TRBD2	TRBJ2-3	CATSSLAGGPDTQYF	TGTGCCACTTCGTCACTAGCGGGGGGGCCAGATACGCAGTATTTT
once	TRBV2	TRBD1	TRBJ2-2	CASSREQGAGELFF	TGTGCCAGCAGTAGAGAGCAGGGGGCCGGGGAGCTGTTTTTT
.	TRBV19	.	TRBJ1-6	CASSNPQGLGISPLHF	TGTGCCAGTTCGAACCCTCAGGGGTTAGGGATTTCACCCCTCCACTTT
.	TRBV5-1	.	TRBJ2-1	CASSSRASAGDEQFF	TGCGCCAGCAGCTCCCGGGCCTCAGCAGGGGATGAGCAGTTCTTC
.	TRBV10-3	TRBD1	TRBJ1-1	CAIAEGARNTEAFF	TGTGCCATCGCGGAGGGGGCGCGGAACACTGAAGCTTTCTTT
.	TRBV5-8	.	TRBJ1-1	CATQKVTEAFF	TGTGCCACCCAAAAAGTGACAGAAGCTTTCTTT
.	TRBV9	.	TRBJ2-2	CASNTGLTGELFF	TGTGCCAGCAACACAGGGCTCACCGGGGAGCTGTTTTTT
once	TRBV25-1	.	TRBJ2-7	CASSGPGRGLAYEQYF	TGTGCCAGCAGTGGTCCGGGACGGGGGTTAGCCTACGAGCAGTACTTC
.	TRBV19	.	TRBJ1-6	CAISRGLWDNSPLHF	TGTGCCATTTCGAGAGGGCTTTGGGATAATTCACCCCTCCACTTT
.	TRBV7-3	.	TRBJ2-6	CASSPNGGTGANVLTF	TGTGCCAGCAGCCCCAACGGAGGGACGGGGGCCAACGTCCTGACTTTC
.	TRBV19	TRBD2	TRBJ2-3	CASSRAGGTDTQYF	TGTGCCAGCTCCCGAGCGGGGGGGACAGATACGCAGTATTTT
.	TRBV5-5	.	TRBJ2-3	CASSSSTGGSTDTQYF	TGTGCCAGCAGCTCCTCGACCGGGGGTTCCACAGATACGCAGTATTTT
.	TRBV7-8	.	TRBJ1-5	CASSLFPRTVSNQPQHF	TGTGCCAGCAGCTTATTCCCACGGACAGTTAGCAATCAGCCCCAGCATTTT
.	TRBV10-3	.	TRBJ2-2	CAIGEALGELFF	TGTGCCATCGGAGAGGCCTTGGGGGAGCTGTTTTTT
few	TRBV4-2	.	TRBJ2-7	CASSQVWDTLTYEQYF	TGTGCCAGCAGCCAAGTGTGGGACACCCTAACCTACGAGCAGTACTTC
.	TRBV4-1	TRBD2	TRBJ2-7	CASSLSRGVAYEQYF	TGCGCCAGCAGCCTTTCACGGGGGGTCGCCTACGAGCAGTACTTC
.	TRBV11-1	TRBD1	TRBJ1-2	CASSSRQGPYYGYTF	TGTGCCAGCAGCTCACGACAGGGGCCTTACTATGGCTACACCTTC
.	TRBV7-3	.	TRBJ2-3	CASSLAGASTDTQYF	TGTGCCAGCAGCTTAGCGGGGGCTAGCACAGATACGCAGTATTTT
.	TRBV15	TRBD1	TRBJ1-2	CATSRDGDSYGYTF	TGTGCCACCAGCAGAGACGGGGACAGCTATGGCTACACCTTC
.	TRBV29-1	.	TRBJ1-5	CSVAGLNQPQHF	TGCAGTGTAGCAGGGCTTAATCAGCCCCAGCATTTT
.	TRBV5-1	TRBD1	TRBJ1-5	CASSYWTGGNQPQHF	TGCGCCAGCAGCTATTGGACAGGGGGCAATCAGCCCCAGCATTTT
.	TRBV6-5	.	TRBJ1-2	CASSYSKAQDYGYTF	TGTGCCAGCAGTTACTCCAAGGCCCAGGACTATGGCTACACCTTC
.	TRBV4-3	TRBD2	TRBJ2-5	CASSSSGGVRETQYF	TGCGCCAGCAGCTCGAGCGGGGGGGTAAGAGAGACCCAGTACTTC